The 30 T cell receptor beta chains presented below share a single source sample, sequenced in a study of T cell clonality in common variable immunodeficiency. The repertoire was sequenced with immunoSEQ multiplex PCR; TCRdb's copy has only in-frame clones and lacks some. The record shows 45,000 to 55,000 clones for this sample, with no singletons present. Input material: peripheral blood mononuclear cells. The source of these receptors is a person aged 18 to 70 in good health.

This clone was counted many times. CDR3 DNA, as far as it was read: TGTGCCAGCAGCCCCCAAATGACTAGCGGGAGTGTCGGAGAGACC. It is translated as CASSPQMTSGSVGET. The full-length CDR3 reads as CASSPQMTSGSVGETQYF. The chain employs TRBV4-2 and TRBJ2-5, with 12 positions matching TRBD2. With the read ending 3 residues before the CDR3 end, the germline J gene is used to fill in that end. Germline V gene data show CDR1 as LGHNA and CDR2 as YNFKEQ. V dropped 4 bases and J dropped 4; count of bases not matched to a gene: 13. The CDR3 totals 18 residues.

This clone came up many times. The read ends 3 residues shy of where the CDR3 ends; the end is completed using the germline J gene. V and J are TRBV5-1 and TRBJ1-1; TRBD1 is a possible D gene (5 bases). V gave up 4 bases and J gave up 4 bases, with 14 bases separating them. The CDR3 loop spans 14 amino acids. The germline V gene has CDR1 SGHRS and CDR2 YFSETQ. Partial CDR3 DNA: TGCGCCAGCAGCCGCGGGACTTCGGGCACTGAA. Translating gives CASSRGTSGTE. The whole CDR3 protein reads CASSRGTSGTEAFF.

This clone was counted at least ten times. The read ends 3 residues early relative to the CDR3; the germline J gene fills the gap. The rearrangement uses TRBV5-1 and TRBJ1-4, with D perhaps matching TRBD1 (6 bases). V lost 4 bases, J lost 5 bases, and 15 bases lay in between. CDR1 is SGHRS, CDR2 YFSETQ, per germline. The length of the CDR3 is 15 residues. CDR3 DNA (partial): TGCGCCAGCAGCACGGGCTCAGGGGAAAATGAAAAA. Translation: CASSTGSGENEK. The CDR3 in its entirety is CASSTGSGENEKLFF.

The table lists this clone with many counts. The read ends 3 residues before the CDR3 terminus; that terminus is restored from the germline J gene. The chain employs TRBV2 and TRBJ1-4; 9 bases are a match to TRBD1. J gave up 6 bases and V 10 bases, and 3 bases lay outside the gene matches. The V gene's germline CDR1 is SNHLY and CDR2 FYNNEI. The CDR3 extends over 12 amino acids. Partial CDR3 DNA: TGTGCCACACAGGGGGCGCATGAAAAA. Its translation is CATQGAHEK. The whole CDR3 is CATQGAHEKLFF.

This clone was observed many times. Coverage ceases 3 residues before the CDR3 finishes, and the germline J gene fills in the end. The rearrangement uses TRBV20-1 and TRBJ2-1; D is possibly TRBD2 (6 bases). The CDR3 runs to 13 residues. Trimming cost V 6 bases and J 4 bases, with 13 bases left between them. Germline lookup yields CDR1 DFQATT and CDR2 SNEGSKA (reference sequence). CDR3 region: CSAPGLKYNEQFF. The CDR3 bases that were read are TGCAGTGCCCCCGGACTAAAATACAATGAG.

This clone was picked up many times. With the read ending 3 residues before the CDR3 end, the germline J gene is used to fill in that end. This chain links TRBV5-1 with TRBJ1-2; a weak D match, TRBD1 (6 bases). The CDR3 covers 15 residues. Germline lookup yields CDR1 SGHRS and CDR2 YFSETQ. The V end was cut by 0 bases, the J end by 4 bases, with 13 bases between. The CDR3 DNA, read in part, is TGCGCCAGCAGCTTGGAAACAAACAGGGCCTATGGC. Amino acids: CASSLETNRAYG. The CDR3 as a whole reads CASSLETNRAYGYTF.

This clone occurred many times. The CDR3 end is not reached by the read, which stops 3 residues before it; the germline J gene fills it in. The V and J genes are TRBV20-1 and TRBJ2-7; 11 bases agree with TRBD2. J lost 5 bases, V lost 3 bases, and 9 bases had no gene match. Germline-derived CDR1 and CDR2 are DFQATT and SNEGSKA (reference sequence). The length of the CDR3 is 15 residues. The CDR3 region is CSARDLTSGTDEQYF. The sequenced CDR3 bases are TGCAGTGCTAGGGACCTGACTAGCGGGACCGACGAG.

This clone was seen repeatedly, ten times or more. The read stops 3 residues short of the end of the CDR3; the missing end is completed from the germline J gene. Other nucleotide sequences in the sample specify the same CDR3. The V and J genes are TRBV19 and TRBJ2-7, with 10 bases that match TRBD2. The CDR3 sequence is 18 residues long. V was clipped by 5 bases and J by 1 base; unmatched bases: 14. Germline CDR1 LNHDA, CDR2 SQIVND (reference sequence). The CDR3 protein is CASSYRGSGRGISYEQYF. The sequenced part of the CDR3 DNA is TGTGCCAGTAGTTATCGCGGAAGCGGGAGGGGTATATCCTACGAG.

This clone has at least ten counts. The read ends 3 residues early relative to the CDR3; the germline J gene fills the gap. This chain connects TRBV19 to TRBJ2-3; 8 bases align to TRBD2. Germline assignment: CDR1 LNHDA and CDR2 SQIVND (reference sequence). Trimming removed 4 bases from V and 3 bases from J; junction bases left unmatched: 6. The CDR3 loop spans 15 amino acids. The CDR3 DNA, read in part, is TGTGCCAGTAGTAGGGGACTAGAAGGGACAGATACG. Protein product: CASSRGLEGTDT. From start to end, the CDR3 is CASSRGLEGTDTQYF.

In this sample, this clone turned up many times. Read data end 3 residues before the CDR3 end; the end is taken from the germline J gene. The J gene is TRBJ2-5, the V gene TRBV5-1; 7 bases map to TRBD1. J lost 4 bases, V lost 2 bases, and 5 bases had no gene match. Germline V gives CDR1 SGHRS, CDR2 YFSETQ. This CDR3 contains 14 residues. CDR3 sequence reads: CASSFYRGRETQYF. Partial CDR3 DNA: TGCGCCAGCAGCTTTTACAGGGGTAGAGAGACC.

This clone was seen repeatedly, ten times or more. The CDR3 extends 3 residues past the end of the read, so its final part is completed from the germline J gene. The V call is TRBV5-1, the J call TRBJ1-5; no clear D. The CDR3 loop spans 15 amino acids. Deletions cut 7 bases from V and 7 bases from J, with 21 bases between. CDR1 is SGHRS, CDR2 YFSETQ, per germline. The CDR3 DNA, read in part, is TGCGCCAGCGATAAAAAGGGTCGAAGTCGGCAGCCC. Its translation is CASDKKGRSRQP. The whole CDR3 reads CASDKKGRSRQPQHF.

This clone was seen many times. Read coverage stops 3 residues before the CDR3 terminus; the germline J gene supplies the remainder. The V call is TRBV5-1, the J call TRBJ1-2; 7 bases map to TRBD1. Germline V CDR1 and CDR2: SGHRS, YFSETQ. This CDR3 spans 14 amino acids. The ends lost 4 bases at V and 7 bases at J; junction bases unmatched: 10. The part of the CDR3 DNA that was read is TGCGCCAGCAGCCAAATCCAGGGGGAGGTTGGC. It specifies CASSQIQGEVG. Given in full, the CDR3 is CASSQIQGEVGYTF.

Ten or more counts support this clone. The CDR3 loop is CSAEDRANQPQHF. The sequenced part of the CDR3 DNA is TGCAGTGCTGAGGACAGGGCGAATCAGCCC. The chain links TRBV20-1 to TRBJ1-5; 8 positions agree with TRBD1. The sequence runs out 3 residues before the end of the CDR3; the remainder is reconstructed from the germline J gene. Looked up from germline, CDR1 is DFQATT and CDR2 is SNEGSKA (reference sequence). The CDR3 has 13 amino acids. J gave up 4 bases and V 5 bases, and 4 bases lay outside the gene matches.

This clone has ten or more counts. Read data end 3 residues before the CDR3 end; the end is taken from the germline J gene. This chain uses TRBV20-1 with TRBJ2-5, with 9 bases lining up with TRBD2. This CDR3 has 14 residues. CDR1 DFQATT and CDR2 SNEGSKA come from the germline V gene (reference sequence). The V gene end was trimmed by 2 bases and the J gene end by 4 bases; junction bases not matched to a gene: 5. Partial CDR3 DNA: TGCAGTGCTAGAAATGAAGCGGGAGGAGAGACC. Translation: CSARNEAGGET. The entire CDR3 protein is CSARNEAGGETQYF.

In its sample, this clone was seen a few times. CDR3 residues: CASRPGTVLSYEQYF. Incomplete CDR3 DNA: TGTGCCAGCCGCCCCGGGACAGTCCTGTCCTACGAG. V gene TRBV18 combines with J gene TRBJ2-7; 7 positions agree with TRBD1. The read halts 3 residues ahead of the CDR3 end, with the missing end drawn from the germline J gene. CDR3 length: 15 amino acids. Trimming at V came to 8 bases and at J to 1 base, leaving 11 bases not matched to a gene. CDR1 KGHSH and CDR2 LQKENI come from the germline V gene.

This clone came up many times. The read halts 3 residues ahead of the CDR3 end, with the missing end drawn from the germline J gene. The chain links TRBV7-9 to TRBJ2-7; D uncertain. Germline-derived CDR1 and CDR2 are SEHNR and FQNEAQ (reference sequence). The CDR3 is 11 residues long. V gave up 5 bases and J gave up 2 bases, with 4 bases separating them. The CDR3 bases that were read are TGTGCCAGCAGCGCGACCTACGAG. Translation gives CASSATYE. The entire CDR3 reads CASSATYEQYF.

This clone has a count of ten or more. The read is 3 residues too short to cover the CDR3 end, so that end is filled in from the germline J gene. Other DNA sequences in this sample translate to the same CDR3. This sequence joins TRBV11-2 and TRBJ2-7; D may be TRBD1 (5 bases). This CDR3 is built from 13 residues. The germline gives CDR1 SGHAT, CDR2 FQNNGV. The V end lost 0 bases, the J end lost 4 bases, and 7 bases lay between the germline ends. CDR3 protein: CASSLDRVYEQYF. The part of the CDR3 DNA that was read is TGTGCCAGCAGCTTAGACAGGGTATACGAG.

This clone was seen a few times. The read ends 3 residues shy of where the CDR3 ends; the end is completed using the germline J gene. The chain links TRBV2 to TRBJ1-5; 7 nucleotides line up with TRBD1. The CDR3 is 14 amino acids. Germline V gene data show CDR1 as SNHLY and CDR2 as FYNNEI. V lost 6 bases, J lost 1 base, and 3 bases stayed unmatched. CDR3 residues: CASSDRASNQPQHF. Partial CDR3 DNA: TGTGCCAGCAGCGACAGGGCCAGCAATCAGCCC.

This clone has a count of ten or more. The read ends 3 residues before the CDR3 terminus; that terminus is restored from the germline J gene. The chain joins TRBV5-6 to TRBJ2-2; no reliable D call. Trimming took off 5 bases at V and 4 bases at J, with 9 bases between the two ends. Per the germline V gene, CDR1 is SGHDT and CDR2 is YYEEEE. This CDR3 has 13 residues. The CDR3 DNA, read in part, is TGTGCCAGCAGGGGCAGGCGCACCGGGGAG. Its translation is CASRGRRTGE. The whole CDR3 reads CASRGRRTGELFF.

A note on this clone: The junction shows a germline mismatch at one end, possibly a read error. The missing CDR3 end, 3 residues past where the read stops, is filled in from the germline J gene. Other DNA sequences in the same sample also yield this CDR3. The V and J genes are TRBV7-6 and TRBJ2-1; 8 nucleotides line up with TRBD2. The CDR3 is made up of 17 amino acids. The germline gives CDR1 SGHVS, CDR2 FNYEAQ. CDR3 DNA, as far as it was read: TGCGCCAGCAGCTTATACCCCCCAGCGGGAGCCGAGAATGAG. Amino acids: CASSLYPPAGAENE. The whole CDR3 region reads CASSLYPPAGAENEQFF. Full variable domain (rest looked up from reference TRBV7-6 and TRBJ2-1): GAGVSQSPRYKVTKRGQDVALRCDPISGHVSLYWYRQALGQGPEFLTYFNYEAQQDKSGLPNDRFSAERPEGSISTLTIQRTEQRDSAMYRCASSLYPPAGAENEQFFGPGTRLTVL.

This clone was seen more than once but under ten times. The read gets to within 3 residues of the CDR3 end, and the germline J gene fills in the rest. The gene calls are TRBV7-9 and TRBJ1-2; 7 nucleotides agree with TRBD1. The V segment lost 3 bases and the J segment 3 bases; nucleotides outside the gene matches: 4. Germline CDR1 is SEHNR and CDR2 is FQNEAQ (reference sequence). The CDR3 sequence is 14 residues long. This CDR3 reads CASSLRTGYYGYTF. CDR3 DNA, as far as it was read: TGTGCCAGCAGCTTGCGGACAGGCTACTATGGC.

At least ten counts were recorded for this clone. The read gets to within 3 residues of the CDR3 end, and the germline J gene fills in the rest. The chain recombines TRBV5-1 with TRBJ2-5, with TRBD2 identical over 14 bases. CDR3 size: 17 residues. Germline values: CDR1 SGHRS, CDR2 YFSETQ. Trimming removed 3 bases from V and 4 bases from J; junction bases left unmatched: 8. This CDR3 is CASSSKGLAGEVETQYF. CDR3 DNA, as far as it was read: TGCGCCAGCAGCTCGAAGGGACTAGCGGGAGAGGTAGAGACC.

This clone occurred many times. The CDR3 sequence is CSGAGLAGGGSSDTQYF. The sequenced part of the CDR3 DNA is TGCAGCGGTGCAGGACTAGCGGGAGGAGGCAGCTCAGATACG. The V gene is TRBV29-1, the J gene TRBJ2-3, with 14 bases aligning to TRBD2. The read finishes 3 residues shy of the CDR3 end, and the germline J gene is used to complete it. This CDR3 is built from 17 residues. The V and J ends lost 7 bases and 4 bases, in that order; junction bases with no gene match: 13. CDR1 SQVTM and CDR2 ANQGSEA come from the germline V gene.

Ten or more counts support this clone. This chain's CDR3 is CASSSQTYEQYF. The sequenced part of the CDR3 DNA is TGTGCCAGCAGCTCCCAGACCTACGAG. The chain employs TRBV7-9 and TRBJ2-7, with D unresolved. The sequence runs out 3 residues before the end of the CDR3; the remainder is reconstructed from the germline J gene. V dropped 4 bases and J dropped 2 bases, with 6 bases sitting between them. CDR3 length equals 12 residues. In germline, CDR1 is SEHNR, CDR2 FQNEAQ (reference sequence).

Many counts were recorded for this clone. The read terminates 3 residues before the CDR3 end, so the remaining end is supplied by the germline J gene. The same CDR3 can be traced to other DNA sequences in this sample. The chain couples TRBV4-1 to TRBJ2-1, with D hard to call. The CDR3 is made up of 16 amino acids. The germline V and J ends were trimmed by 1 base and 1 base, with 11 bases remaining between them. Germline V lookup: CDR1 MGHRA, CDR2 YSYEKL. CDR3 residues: CASSQVNLVSYNEQFF. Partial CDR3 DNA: TGCGCCAGCAGCCAAGTTAACCTAGTTTCCTACAATGAG.

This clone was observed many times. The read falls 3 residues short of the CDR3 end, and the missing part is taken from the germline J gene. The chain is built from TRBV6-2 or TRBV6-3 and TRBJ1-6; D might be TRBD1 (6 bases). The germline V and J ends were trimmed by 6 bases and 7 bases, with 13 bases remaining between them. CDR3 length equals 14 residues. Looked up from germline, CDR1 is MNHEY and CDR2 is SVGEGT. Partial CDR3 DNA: TGTGCCAGCAGCCGCGGACAGCTGAATTCACCC. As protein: CASSRGQLNSP. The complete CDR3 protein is CASSRGQLNSPLHF.

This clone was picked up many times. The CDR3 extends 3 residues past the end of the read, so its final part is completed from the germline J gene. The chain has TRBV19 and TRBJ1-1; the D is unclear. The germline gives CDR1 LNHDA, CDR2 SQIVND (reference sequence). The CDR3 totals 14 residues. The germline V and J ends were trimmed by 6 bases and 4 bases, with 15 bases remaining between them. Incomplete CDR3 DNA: TGTGCCAGTAGAATTCAGTCATGGGCCACTGAA. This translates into CASRIQSWATE. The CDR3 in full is CASRIQSWATEAFF.

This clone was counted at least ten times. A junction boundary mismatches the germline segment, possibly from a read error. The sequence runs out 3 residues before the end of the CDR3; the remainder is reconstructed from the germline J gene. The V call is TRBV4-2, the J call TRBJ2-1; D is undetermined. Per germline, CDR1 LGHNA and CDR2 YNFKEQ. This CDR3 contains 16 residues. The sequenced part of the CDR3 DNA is TGCGCCAGCAGCCAAGATCCCGGTTTCTCCTACAATGAG. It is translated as CASSQDPGFSYNE. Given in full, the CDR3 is CASSQDPGFSYNEQFF.

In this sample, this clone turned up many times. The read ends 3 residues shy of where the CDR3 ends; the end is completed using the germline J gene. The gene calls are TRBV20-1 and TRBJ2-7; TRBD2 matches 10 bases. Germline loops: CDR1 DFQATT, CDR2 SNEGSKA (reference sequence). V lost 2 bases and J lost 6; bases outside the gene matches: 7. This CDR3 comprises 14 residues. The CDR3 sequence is CSARHSGRRSEQYF. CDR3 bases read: TGCAGTGCTAGACATAGCGGGAGGCGAAGCGAG.

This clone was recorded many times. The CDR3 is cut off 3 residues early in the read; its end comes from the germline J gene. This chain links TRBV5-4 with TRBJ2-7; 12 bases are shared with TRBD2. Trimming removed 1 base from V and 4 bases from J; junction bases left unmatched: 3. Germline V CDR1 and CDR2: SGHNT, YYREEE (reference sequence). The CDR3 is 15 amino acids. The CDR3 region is CASSLRLAGVYEQYF. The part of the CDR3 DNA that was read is TGTGCCAGCAGCTTGAGACTAGCGGGAGTATACGAG.